The 31 T cell receptor beta chains below all came from one sample that was sequenced in a study of tumor and adjacent non-tumor tissue in lung cancer. The template was RNA from unsorted bulk tissue. The normal lung tissue was taken more than 3 cm from the tumor edge. Three rounds of nested PCR, following a modified ARM-PCR protocol, produced the TCRbeta library. TCRdb redid the calling of the multiplex PCR reads with MiXCR, one entry per CDR3 protein. The sample includes more than 75,000 distinct CDR3 sequences, 80% of them seen just once. Sequenced input: distant non-tumor lung tissue. Receptors were obtained from a man aged 60-69 years with small cell lung cancer.

This clonotype came up once. Sequence at one end of the junction differs from germline and may be a read error. This chain joins TRBV11-2 and TRBJ2-1; 10 bases align to TRBD2. The length of the CDR3 is 14 residues. Germline values: CDR1 SGHAT, CDR2 FQNNGV. CDR3 residues: CASQKREGDNEQMF. CDR3 nucleotides: TGTGCCAGCCAGAAGCGGGAGGGCGACAATGAGCAGATGTTC.

This clonotype has just one count. At one end, the junction sequence differs from germline, possibly due to a read error. This sequence joins TRBV6-1 and TRBJ2-1, with D possibly TRBD2 on 5 matching bases. The germline V gene encodes CDR1 MNHNS and CDR2 SASEGT. The CDR3 is made up of 14 amino acids. The CDR3 loop is CASIFSESSNERFF. For the CDR3, the DNA is TGTGCCAGCATCTTTAGCGAGAGTAGTAATGAGCGGTTCTTC.

Comments on this clonotype: Its ends do not fully match the called genes, so a read error is possible. The chain combines TRBV5-4 with TRBJ1-6; D is undetermined. The CDR3 runs to 14 residues. Germline CDR1 is SGHNT and CDR2 is YYREEE (reference sequence). The DNA of the CDR3 is TGTGCCAGCAGTTTGGACCCTGAGGGCTCACCCCTCCGCTTT. Translating gives CASSLDPEGSPLRF.

The rearrangement joins TRBV29-1 to TRBJ2-3; 9 bases are shared with TRBD2. CDR3 length: 15 amino acids. Germline V CDR1 and CDR2: SQVTM, ANQGSEA. Trimming took 4 bases from V and 7 from J; bases not matched to a gene: 12. The CDR3 bases are TGCAGCGTTGGGTTAGCGGGAGATATCAGATATACGCAGTATTTT. The encoded protein is CSVGLAGDIRYTQYF.

Notes on this clonotype: A clone one base away is much larger, so this may be a read error. The V gene is TRBV28, the J gene TRBJ2-3; D remains ambiguous. In germline, CDR1 is MDHEN, CDR2 SYDVKM. The CDR3 covers 12 residues. The CDR3, as DNA: TGTGCCAGCACCCATAGCTGGGATACGCATTATTTT. Its translation is CASTHSWDTHYF. Full variable domain (missing parts from reference TRBV28 and TRBJ2-3): DVKVTQSSRYLVKRTGEKVFLECVQDMDHENMFWYRQDPGLGLRLIYFSYDVKMKEKGDIPEGYSVSREKKERFSLILESASTNQTSMYLCASTHSWDTHYFGPGTRLTVL.

On this clonotype itself: A much larger clone lies one base from this, so it may be a read error. The chain recombines TRBV20-1 with TRBJ1-1; D is unclear. Germline values: CDR1 DFQATT, CDR2 SNEGSKA (reference sequence). CDR3 length equals 13 residues. V was shortened by 0 bases and J by 7 bases, with 12 bases between the two germline ends. Here the CDR3 reads CSARDPEKLEAFF. The DNA of the CDR3 is TGCAGTGCTAGAGACCCGGAGAAACTTGAAGCTTTCTTT.

As for this clonotype: It is likely a read error, because the conserved phenylalanine at the end of the CDR3 is missing. The chain employs TRBV24-1 and TRBJ2-1; D possibly matches TRBD1 or TRBD2 (5 bases each). The germline gives CDR1 KGHDR, CDR2 SFDVKD. This CDR3 has 15 residues. CDR3 residues: CATTDLSRQRNEQFL. The CDR3 bases are TGTGCCACCACTGATTTGAGCCGACAGCGGAATGAGCAGTTCCTC.

The sample holds many counts of this clonotype. The gene calls are TRBV12-3 or TRBV12-4 and TRBJ2-7; perhaps TRBD2 as D (6 bases). The length of the CDR3 is 15 residues. The V end lost 8 bases, the J end lost 3 bases, and 20 bases lay between the germline ends. DNA for the CDR3: TGTGCCAGCGCGTACCCCGGGGGAAATGGCTACGAGCAGTACTTC. Its translation: CASAYPGGNGYEQYF.

To note about this clonotype: This CDR3 is missing its conserved last phenylalanine or tryptophan, likely due to a read error. This chain uses TRBV7-9 with TRBJ2-7; 14 bases align to TRBD2. Germline loops: CDR1 SEHNR, CDR2 FQNEAQ (reference sequence). The CDR3 covers 19 residues. V lost 5 bases to trimming and J lost 2 bases; unmatched junction nucleotides: 14. The CDR3 protein is CASSLIRGLAGANPYEQYY. CDR3 in DNA: TGTGCCAGCAGCCTAATAAGGGGACTAGCGGGAGCGAACCCCTACGAGCAGTACTAC.

As for this clonotype: Possible read error: a much larger clone is one base away. The chain is built from TRBV20-1 and TRBJ2-7, with no clear D. Germline loops: CDR1 DFQATT, CDR2 SNEGSKA (reference sequence). Deletions cut 3 bases from V and 1 base from J, with 10 bases between. The CDR3 sequence is 13 residues long. The CDR3 DNA sequence: TGCAGTGCTAGGTTACTTGAGTCCTACGAGCAGTACTTC. The encoded protein is CSARLLESYEQYF.

As concerns this clonotype: The junction shows a germline mismatch at one end, possibly a read error. The CDR3 nucleotides are TGCAGTGTTGATACCCAATTGAAGGGCGAGCAGTTCTTC. Translating it yields CSVDTQLKGEQFF. This chain connects TRBV29-1 to TRBJ2-7; the D is unclear. Gene TRBJ2-1 matches the end of the DNA better, so the J call may be wrong. The CDR3 has 13 amino acids. Germline values: CDR1 SQVTM, CDR2 ANQGSEA.

Regarding this clonotype: This could be a read error, since a much larger clone is one nucleotide away. The CDR3: CASSRLPQGDYNEQFF. Here the CDR3 DNA reads TGCGCCAGCAGCCGGCTCCCGCAGGGGGATTACAATGAGCAGTTCTTC. J is TRBJ2-1 and V is TRBV5-1; 7 bases fit TRBD1. The J segment lost 4 bases and the V segment lost 4 bases, leaving 11 bases of the junction unmatched. The CDR3 runs to 16 residues. Germline assignment: CDR1 SGHRS and CDR2 YFSETQ.

This clonotype was seen more than once but under ten times. This may stem from a read error, because a much larger clone lies one nucleotide away. V gene TRBV12-3 or TRBV12-4 combines with J gene TRBJ1-3; D is possibly TRBD1 (6 bases). The CDR3 runs to 13 residues. V lost 7 bases to trimming and J lost 8 bases, with 15 bases between them. As DNA, the CDR3 is TGTGCCAGCATGGAACAGGGAAAGGACACCATATATTTT. Translating gives CASMEQGKDTIYF.

This clonotype was detected only a few times. The junction departs from germline at one end; a sequencing error may be responsible. The V gene is TRBV11-2, the J gene TRBJ2-2; unclear D gene. The germline V gene encodes CDR1 SGHAT and CDR2 FQNNGV. This CDR3 is built from 15 residues. CDR3 loop: CASSLMWSNTRELFF. As DNA, the CDR3 is TGTGCCAGCAGCTTAATGTGGTCGAACACCAGGGAGCTGTTTTTT.

The V gene is TRBV7-8, the J gene TRBJ1-2; no reliable D call. The V end was cut by 9 bases, the J end by 4 bases, with 18 bases between. The CDR3 length is 14 residues. In germline, CDR1 is SGHVS, CDR2 FQNEAQ. The CDR3 region has the DNA TGTGCCAGAAGGCAGATGGCAGGCCCCTATGGCTACACCTTC. Protein: CARRQMAGPYGYTF.

Comment on this clonotype: A much larger clone is a single base away; this may be a read error. The chain recombines TRBV20-1 with TRBJ2-3; 8 bases are a match to TRBD2. CDR3 size: 15 residues. Germline V CDR1 and CDR2: DFQATT, SNEGSKA (reference sequence). The V segment lost 6 bases and the J segment 6 bases; nucleotides outside the gene matches: 14. CDR3 residues: CSARGGFGGVDTQYF. The CDR3 DNA is TGCAGTGCCCGGGGGGGTTTTGGTGGAGTGGATACGCAGTATTTT.

About this clonotype itself: At one boundary the junction diverges from the germline segment, which might be a read error. The J gene is TRBJ2-1, the V gene TRBV6-5; D possibly corresponds to TRBD2 (5 bases). The CDR3 spans 14 residues. CDR1 and CDR2 (germline): MNHEY, SVGAGI. The CDR3 DNA reads as TGTGCCAGCAGTTCGGACTTCCCCCCTTATGATCAGTTCTTC. This codes for CASSSDFPPYDQFF.

This sequence joins TRBV6-1 and TRBJ2-7, with D unresolved. The CDR3 is 16 amino acids. V was trimmed by 4 bases and J by 4 bases, leaving 20 bases between them. Germline loops: CDR1 MNHNS, CDR2 SASEGT. CDR3 loop: CASSGRDTGSHYEQYV. The CDR3 coding sequence is TGTGCCAGCAGTGGGAGAGACACCGGGTCCCATTACGAGCAGTACGTC.

V is TRBV6-5 and J is TRBJ2-7; 10 nucleotides line up with TRBD2. This CDR3 is built from 17 residues. Per the germline V gene, CDR1 is MNHEY and CDR2 is SVGAGI. The CDR3 spells CASSLTKTSGLPYGQYV. CDR3 nucleotides: TGTGCCAGCAGTCTAACCAAGACTAGCGGGCTCCCCTACGGGCAGTACGTC.

With regard to this clonotype: At one boundary the junction diverges from the germline segment, which might be a read error. This chain connects TRBV6-5 to TRBJ2-1, with TRBD2 as a possible D gene (7 bases). The CDR3 length is 17 residues. Germline CDR1 reads MNHEY; CDR2 reads SVGAGI. CDR3: CASRYTIWGLADNEQFF. In nucleotides, the CDR3 is TGTGCCAGCCGTTACACGATCTGGGGGCTAGCGGACAATGAGCAGTTCTTC.

As for this clonotype: Mismatch with germline at one junction end may stem from a read error. The V call is TRBV30, the J call TRBJ1-1, with TRBD1 as a possible D gene (5 bases). The germline gives CDR1 GTSNPN, CDR2 SVGIG (reference sequence). The CDR3 spans 12 residues. Written as DNA, the CDR3 is TGTACCTGGAGTGTCCGGGGGTCTGAAGCTTTCTTT. Translating it yields CTWSVRGSEAFF.

About this clonotype itself: This may stem from a read error, because a much larger clone lies one nucleotide away. J is TRBJ2-7 and V is TRBV20-1; 7 nucleotides align to TRBD2. The CDR3 covers 12 residues. Germline V lookup: CDR1 DFQATT, CDR2 SNEGSKA (reference sequence). Trimming at V came to 6 bases and at J to 7 bases, leaving 9 bases not matched to a gene. The CDR3 DNA is TGCAGTGCGCAGGTACCCGGGGGGGAGCAGTACTTC. It is translated as CSAQVPGGEQYF.

The chain employs TRBV7-8 and TRBJ1-2; D unresolved. Looked up from germline, CDR1 is SGHVS and CDR2 is FQNEAQ. There are 14 residues in the CDR3. V lost 8 bases, J lost 4 bases, and 17 bases lay in between. The CDR3 region is CASWQMAGPYGYTF. The CDR3 nucleotides read TGTGCCAGCTGGCAGATGGCAGGCCCCTATGGCTACACCTTC. The complete variable domain, with remaining parts taken from reference TRBV7-8 and TRBJ1-2, reads GAGVSQSPRYKVAKRGQDVALRCDPISGHVSLFWYQQALGQGPEFLTYFQNEAQLDKSGLPSDRFFAERPEGSVSTLKIQRTQQEDSAVYLCASWQMAGPYGYTFGSGTRLTVV.

Comment on this clonotype: The junction does not match germline at one end; this may be a read error. The V call is TRBV10-3, the J call TRBJ2-5; TRBD2 matches 11 bases. From germline, CDR1 is ENHRY and CDR2 SYGVKD. CDR3 length equals 13 residues. The CDR3 DNA reads as TGTGCCATCAGTATAGCGGGAGGGGAGACCCAGTATTTC. This encodes CAISIAGGETQYF.

This sequence joins TRBV6-2 or TRBV6-3 and TRBJ2-7, with TRBD2 matching over 8 bases. V lost 9 bases and J lost 10; bases outside the gene matches: 17. The CDR3 spans 14 residues. Germline CDR1 is MNHEY and CDR2 is SVGEGT. The DNA for the CDR3 is TGTGCCAGTAAGATAGCGGGATCCCCTATGGACCAGTACTTC. Its translation: CASKIAGSPMDQYF.

This clonotype came up once. The CDR3 DNA sequence: TGTGCCAACTGTTCCGTGACAGAGCACAATGAGCAGTTCTTC. The encoded protein is CANCSVTEHNEQFF. This chain connects TRBV12-3 or TRBV12-4 to TRBJ2-1; a weak D match, TRBD1 (5 bases). The V and J ends lost 10 bases and 5 bases respectively, with 18 bases between them. The CDR3 spans 14 residues.

Remarks on this clonotype: A read error may produce the germline difference seen at one junction end. The V gene is TRBV28, the J gene TRBJ2-3; D possibly corresponds to TRBD1 (5 bases). There are 14 residues in the CDR3. In germline, CDR1 is MDHEN, CDR2 SYDVKM. The CDR3 DNA reads TGTGCCAGCATTTTCTCCAGGAGCACAGGTACGCAGTATTTT. Protein product: CASIFSRSTGTQYF.

A remark on this clonotype: In this CDR3 the conserved last residue, phenylalanine or tryptophan, is missing, so a read error is likely. The V call is TRBV12-3 or TRBV12-4, the J call TRBJ2-2; D not resolved. V gave up 3 bases and J gave up 6 bases, with 5 bases separating them. The CDR3 sequence is 12 residues long. In DNA, the CDR3 is TGTGCCAGCAGTTTGGCGGCCGGGGAGCTGTTTCAT. It encodes CASSLAAGELFH.

Concerning this clonotype itself: Germline and junction disagree at one end, which may indicate a read error. V is TRBV7-8 and J is TRBJ2-7; tentative D call: TRBD1 (5 bases). Germline-derived CDR1 and CDR2 are SGHVS and FQNEAQ. The CDR3 has 15 residues. CDR3 sequence (DNA): TGTGTCAGCAGCCAAGGTCAGGGTGTTTCCTACGAGCAGTATTTC. Translating gives CVSSQGQGVSYEQYF.

Concerning this clonotype: A junction boundary mismatches the germline segment, possibly from a read error. J is TRBJ1-1 and V is TRBV30; a possible D gene is TRBD1 (5 bases). CDR1 and CDR2 from the germline V gene are GTSNPN and SVGIG (reference sequence). The CDR3 sequence is 12 residues long. The CDR3 sequence: CTWSARGSEVFF. The CDR3 coding sequence is TGTACCTGGAGTGCCCGGGGGTCTGAAGTTTTCTTT.

This clonotype was counted once. As the CDR3 is not closed by the conserved phenylalanine or tryptophan, this likely results from a read error. This chain uses TRBV11-2 with TRBJ2-1, with D perhaps matching TRBD2 (5 bases). Looked up from germline, CDR1 is SGHAT and CDR2 is FQNNGV. This CDR3 is 13 amino acids long. CDR3 protein: CSSSFVGSAEQFL. Here the CDR3 DNA reads TGTTCCAGCAGTTTTGTTGGTAGCGCTGAGCAGTTCCTC.